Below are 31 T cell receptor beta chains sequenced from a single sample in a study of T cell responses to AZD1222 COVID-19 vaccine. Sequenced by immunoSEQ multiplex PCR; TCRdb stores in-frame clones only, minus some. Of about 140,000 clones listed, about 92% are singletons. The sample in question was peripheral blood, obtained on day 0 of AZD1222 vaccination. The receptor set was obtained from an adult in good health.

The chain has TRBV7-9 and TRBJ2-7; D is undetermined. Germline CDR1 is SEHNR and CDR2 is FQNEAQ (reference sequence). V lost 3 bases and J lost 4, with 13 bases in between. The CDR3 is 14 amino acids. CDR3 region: CASSFRIWRYEQYF. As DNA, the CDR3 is TGTGCCAGCAGCTTTAGGATTTGGCGGTACGAGCAGTACTTC.

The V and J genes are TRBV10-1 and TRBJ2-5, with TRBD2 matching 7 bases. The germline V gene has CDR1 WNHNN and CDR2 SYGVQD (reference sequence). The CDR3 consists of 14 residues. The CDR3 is CPRPRRGLQETQYF. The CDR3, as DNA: TGCCCCCGCCCACGGCGGGGGTTACAAGAGACCCAGTACTTC.

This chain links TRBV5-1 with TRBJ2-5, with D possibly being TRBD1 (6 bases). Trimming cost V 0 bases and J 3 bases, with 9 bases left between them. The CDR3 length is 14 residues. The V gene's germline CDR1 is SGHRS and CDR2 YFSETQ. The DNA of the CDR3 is TGCGCCAGCAGCTTGGTCGAGGGGGAAGAGACCCAGTACTTC. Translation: CASSLVEGEETQYF.

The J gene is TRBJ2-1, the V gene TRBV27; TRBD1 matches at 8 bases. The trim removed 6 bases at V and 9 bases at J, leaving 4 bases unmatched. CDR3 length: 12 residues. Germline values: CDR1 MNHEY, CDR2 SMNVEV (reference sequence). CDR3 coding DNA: TGTGCCAGCAGCCCACAGGGGGGTGAGCAGTTCTTC. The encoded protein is CASSPQGGEQFF.

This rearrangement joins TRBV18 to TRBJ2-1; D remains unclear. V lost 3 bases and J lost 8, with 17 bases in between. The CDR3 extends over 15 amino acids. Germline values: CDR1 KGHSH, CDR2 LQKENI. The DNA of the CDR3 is TGTGCCAGCTCACCGGCTAGTTCCCTCCTGGATGAGCAGTTCTTC. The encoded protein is CASSPASSLLDEQFF. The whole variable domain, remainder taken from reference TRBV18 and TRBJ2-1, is NAGVMQNPRHLVRRRGQEARLRCSPMKGHSHVYWYRQLPEEGLKFMVYLQKENIIDESGMPKERFSAEFPKEGPSILRIQQVVRGDSAAYFCASSPASSLLDEQFFGPGTRLTVL.

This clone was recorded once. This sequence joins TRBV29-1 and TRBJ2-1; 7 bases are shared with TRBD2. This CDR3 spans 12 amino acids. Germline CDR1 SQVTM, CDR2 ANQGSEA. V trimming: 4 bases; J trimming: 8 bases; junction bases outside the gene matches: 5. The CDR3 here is CSVASGRDEQFF. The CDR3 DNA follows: TGCAGCGTTGCGTCAGGGAGGGATGAGCAGTTCTTC.

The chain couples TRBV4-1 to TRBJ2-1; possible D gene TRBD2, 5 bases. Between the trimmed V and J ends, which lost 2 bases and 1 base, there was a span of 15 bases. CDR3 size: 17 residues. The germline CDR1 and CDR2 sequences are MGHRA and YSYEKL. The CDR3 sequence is CASSQTGNRGSYNEQFF. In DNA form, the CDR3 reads TGCGCCAGCAGCCAAACGGGTAACCGAGGGTCCTACAATGAGCAGTTCTTC.

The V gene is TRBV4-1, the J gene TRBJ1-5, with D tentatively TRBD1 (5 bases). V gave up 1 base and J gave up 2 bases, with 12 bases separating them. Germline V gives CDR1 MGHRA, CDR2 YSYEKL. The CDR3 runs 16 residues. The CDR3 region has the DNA TGCGCCAGCAGCCAAGGACAGTGGGAGGGCAATCAGCCCCAGCATTTT. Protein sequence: CASSQGQWEGNQPQHF.

CDR3 sequence: CASSLRPGQVDSGNTIYF. The DNA of the CDR3 is TGTGCCAGCAGCTTAAGACCGGGACAGGTGGATTCTGGAAACACCATATATTTT. The rearrangement joins TRBV7-9 to TRBJ1-3, with 8 bases that match TRBD1. Per the germline V gene, CDR1 is SEHNR and CDR2 is FQNEAQ (reference sequence). The length of the CDR3 is 18 residues. V lost 2 bases, J lost 1 base, and 10 bases stayed unmatched. The full variable domain, its missing parts supplied by reference TRBV7-9 and TRBJ1-3, is DTGVSQNPRHKITKRGQNVTFRCDPISEHNRLYWYRQTLGQGPEFLTYFQNEAQLEKSRLLSDRFSAERPKGSFSTLEIQRTEQGDSAMYLCASSLRPGQVDSGNTIYFGEGSWLTVV.

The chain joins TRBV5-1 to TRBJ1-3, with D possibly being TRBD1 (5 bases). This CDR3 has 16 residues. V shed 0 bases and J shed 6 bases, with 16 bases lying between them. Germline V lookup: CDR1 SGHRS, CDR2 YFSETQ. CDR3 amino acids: CASSLAGQGFVNTIYF. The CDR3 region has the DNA TGCGCCAGCAGCTTGGCCGGCCAGGGTTTCGTAAACACCATATATTTT.

CDR3 sequence: CASSPRDSLNTEAFF. CDR3 DNA sequence: TGTGCCAGCTCACCGCGGGACAGTTTGAACACTGAAGCTTTCTTT. The chain carries TRBV18 and TRBJ1-1, with TRBD1 matching 7 bases. The CDR3 extends over 15 amino acids. Trimming cost V 3 bases and J 0 bases; bases outside gene matches: 4. CDR1 KGHSH and CDR2 LQKENI come from the germline V gene.

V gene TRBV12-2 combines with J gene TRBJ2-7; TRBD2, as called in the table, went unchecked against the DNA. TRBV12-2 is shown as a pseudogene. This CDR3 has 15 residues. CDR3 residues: CASRLALAGYYEQYF. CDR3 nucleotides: TGTGCAAGTCGCTTAGCGCTAGCGGGTTACTACGAGCAGTACTTC.

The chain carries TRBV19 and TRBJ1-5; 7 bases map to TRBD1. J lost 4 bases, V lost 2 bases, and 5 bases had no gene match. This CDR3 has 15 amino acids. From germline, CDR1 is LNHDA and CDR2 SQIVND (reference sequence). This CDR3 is CASSIWTGPNQPQHF. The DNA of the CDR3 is TGTGCCAGTAGTATATGGACAGGACCTAATCAGCCCCAGCATTTT. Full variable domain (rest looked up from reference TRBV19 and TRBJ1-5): DGGITQSPKYLFRKEGQNVTLSCEQNLNHDAMYWYRQDPGQGLRLIYYSQIVNDFQKGDIAEGYSVSREKKESFPLTVTSAQKNPTAFYLCASSIWTGPNQPQHFGDGTRLSIL.

The CDR3 here is CASRYTGGTEAFF. Written as DNA, the CDR3 is TGTGCCAGCAGGTACACAGGGGGCACTGAAGCTTTCTTT. The rearrangement joins TRBV12-3 or TRBV12-4 to TRBJ1-1, with TRBD1 matching 8 bases. Trimming removed 6 bases from V and 4 bases from J; junction bases left unmatched: 4. This CDR3 is built from 13 residues.

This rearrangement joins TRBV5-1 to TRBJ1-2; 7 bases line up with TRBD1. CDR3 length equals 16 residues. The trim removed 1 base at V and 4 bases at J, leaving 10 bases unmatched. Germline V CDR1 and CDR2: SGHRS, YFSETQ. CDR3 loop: CASSLNIAGQPYGYTF. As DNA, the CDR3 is TGCGCCAGCAGCTTGAATATTGCGGGACAGCCCTATGGCTACACCTTC. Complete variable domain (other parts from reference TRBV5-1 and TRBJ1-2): KAGVTQTPRYLIKTRGQQVTLSCSPISGHRSVSWYQQTPGQGLQFLFEYFSETQRNKGNFPGRFSGRQFSNSRSEMNVSTLELGDSALYLCASSLNIAGQPYGYTFGSGTRLTVV.

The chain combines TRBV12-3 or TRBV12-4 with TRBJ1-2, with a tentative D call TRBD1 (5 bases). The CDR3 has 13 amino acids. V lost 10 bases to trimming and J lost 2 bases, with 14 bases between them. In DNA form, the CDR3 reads TGTGCCATGACGACAGATGAGAACTATGGCTACACCTTC. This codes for CAMTTDENYGYTF.

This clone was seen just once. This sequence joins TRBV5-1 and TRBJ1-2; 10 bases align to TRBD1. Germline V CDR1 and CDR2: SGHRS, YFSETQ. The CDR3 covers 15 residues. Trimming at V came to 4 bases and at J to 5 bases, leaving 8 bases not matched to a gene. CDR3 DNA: TGCGCCAGCAGCATCCAGACAGGGGGCAGGTATGGCTACACCTTC. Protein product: CASSIQTGGRYGYTF.

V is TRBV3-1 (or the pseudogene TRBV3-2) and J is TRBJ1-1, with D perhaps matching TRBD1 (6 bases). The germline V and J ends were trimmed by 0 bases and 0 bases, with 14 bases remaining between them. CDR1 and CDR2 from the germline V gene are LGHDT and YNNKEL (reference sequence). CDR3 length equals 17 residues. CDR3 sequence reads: CASSQEYAGQLNTEAFF. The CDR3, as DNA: TGTGCCAGCAGCCAAGAGTATGCGGGACAATTGAACACTGAAGCTTTCTTT.

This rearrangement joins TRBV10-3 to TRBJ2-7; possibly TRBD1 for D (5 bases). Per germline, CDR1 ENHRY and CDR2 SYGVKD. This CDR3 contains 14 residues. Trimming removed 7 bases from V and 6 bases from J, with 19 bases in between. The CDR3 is CAIKRSAGNGEQYF. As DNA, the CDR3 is TGTGCCATCAAGAGATCCGCAGGGAATGGCGAGCAGTACTTC.

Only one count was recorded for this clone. Here the CDR3 DNA reads TGTGGCACAGGGGTCTCTCTGAACACTGAAGCTTTCTTT. This codes for CGTGVSLNTEAFF. The chain couples TRBV15 to TRBJ1-1; 7 positions agree with TRBD1. The CDR3 length is 13 residues. Germline lookup yields CDR1 LNHNV and CDR2 YYDKDF (reference sequence).

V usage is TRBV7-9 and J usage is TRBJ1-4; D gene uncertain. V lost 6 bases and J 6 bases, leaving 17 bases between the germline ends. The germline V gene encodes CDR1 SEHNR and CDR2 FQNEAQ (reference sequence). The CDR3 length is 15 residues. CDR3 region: CASSWNGLGDEKLFF. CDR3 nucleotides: TGTGCCAGCAGTTGGAACGGTCTGGGCGATGAAAAACTGTTTTTT.

The CDR3 nucleotides read TGTGCCAGCAGCATAGACCGACGCAGCAATCAGCCCCAGCATTTT. It yields the protein CASSIDRRSNQPQHF. This chain connects TRBV6-5 to TRBJ1-5; unclear D gene. The CDR3 loop spans 15 amino acids. CDR1 is MNHEY, CDR2 SVGAGI, per germline. Trimming took 6 bases from V and 1 from J, leaving 13 bases between them.

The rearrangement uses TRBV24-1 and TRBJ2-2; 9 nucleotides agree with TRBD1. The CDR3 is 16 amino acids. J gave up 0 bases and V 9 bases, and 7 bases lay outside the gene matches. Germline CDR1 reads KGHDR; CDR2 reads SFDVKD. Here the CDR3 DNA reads TGTGCCACCGGAGCAGACAGGGGGTCGAACACCGGGGAGCTGTTTTTT. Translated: CATGADRGSNTGELFF.

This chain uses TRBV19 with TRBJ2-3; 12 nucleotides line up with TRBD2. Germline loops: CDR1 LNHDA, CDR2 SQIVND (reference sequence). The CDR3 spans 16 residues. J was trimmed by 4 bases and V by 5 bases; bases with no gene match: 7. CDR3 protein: CASSPLAGGRSDTQYF. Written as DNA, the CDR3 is TGTGCCAGTAGTCCACTAGCGGGGGGAAGGTCAGATACGCAGTATTTT.

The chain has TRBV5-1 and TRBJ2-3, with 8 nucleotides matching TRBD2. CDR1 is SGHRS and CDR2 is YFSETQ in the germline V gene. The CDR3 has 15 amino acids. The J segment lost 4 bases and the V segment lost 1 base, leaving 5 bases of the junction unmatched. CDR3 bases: TGCGCCAGCAGCTTGAAGTTAGCGGGGCCAGATACGCAGTATTTT. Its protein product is CASSLKLAGPDTQYF.

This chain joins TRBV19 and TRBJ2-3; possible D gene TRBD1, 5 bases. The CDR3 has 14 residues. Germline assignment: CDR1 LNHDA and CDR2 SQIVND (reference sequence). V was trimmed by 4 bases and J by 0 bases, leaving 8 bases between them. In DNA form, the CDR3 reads TGTGCCAGTAGTACGACAGTTAGCACAGATACGCAGTATTTT. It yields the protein CASSTTVSTDTQYF. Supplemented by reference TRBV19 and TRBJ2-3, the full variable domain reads DGGITQSPKYLFRKEGQNVTLSCEQNLNHDAMYWYRQDPGQGLRLIYYSQIVNDFQKGDIAEGYSVSREKKESFPLTVTSAQKNPTAFYLCASSTTVSTDTQYFGPGTRLTVL.

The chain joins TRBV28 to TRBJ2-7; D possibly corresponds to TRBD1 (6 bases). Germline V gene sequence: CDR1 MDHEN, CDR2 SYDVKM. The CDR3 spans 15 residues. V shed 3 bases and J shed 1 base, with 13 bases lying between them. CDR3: CASSFRGPGSYEQYF. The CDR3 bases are TGTGCCAGCAGTTTCAGGGGTCCCGGATCCTACGAGCAGTACTTC.

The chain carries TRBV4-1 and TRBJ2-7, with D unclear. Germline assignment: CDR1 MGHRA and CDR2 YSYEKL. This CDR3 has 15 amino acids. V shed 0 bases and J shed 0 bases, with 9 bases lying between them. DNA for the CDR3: TGCGCCAGCAGCCAAGAGCCCGTAAGCTCCTACGAGCAGTACTTC. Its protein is CASSQEPVSSYEQYF.

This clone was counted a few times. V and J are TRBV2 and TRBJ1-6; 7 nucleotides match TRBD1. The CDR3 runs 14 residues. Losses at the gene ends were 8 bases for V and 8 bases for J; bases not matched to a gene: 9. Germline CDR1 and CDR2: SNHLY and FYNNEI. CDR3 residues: CASRQGQQYSPLHF. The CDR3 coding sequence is TGTGCCAGCCGGCAGGGACAGCAATATTCACCCCTCCACTTT.

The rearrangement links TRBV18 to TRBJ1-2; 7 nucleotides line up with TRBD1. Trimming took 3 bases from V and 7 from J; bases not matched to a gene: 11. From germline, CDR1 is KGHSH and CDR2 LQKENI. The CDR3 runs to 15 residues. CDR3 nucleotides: TGTGCCAGCTCACCGAGGTTAACAGGGGAAGCTGGCTACACCTTC. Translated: CASSPRLTGEAGYTF. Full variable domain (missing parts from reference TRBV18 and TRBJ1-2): NAGVMQNPRHLVRRRGQEARLRCSPMKGHSHVYWYRQLPEEGLKFMVYLQKENIIDESGMPKERFSAEFPKEGPSILRIQQVVRGDSAAYFCASSPRLTGEAGYTFGSGTRLTVV.

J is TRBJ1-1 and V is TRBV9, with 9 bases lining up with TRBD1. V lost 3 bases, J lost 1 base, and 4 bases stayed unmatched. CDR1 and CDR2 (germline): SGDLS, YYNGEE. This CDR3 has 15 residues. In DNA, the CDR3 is TGTGCCAGCAGCGAGTGGGGACAGGGGAACACTGAAGCTTTCTTT. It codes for CASSEWGQGNTEAFF.